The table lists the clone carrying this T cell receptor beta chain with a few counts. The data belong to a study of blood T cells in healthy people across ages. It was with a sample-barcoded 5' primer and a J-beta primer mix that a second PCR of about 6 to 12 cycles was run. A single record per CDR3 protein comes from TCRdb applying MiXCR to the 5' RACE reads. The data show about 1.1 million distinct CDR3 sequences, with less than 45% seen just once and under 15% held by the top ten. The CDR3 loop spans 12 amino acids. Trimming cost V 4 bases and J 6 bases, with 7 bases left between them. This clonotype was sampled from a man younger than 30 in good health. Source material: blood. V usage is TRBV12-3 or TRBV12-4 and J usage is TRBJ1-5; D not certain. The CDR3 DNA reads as TGTGCCAGCAGTTCCTCGTTTCAGCCCCAGCATTTT. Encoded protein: CASSSSFQPQHF.